Each of the 8 T cell receptor beta chains below was sequenced from the same sample in a study of T cells after yellow fever vaccination. One entry per CDR3 protein, called by TCRdb with MiXCR from the 5' RACE reads. This table has some 220,000 distinct CDR3 sequences, less than 3.5% appearing once. The starting material was CD4+ T cells sorted from PBMCs, obtained 10 days after the yellow fever booster vaccination. Source of these receptors: a man aged 18 to 29 who received the YFV17D yellow fever vaccine.

This clonotype has a count of ten or more. V is TRBV6-6 and J is TRBJ1-1; TRBD1 agrees at 9 bases. The trim removed 5 bases at V and 6 bases at J, leaving 4 bases unmatched. CDR3 size: 13 residues. Germline assignment: CDR1 MNHNY and CDR2 SVGAGI (reference sequence). For the CDR3, the DNA is TGTGCCAGCAGTGCAACAGGGGGCTCTGAAGCTTTCTTT. The encoded protein is CASSATGGSEAFF.

This clonotype came up a few times. V and J are TRBV5-1 and TRBJ1-6, with TRBD1 identical over 11 bases. Germline V gene data show CDR1 as SGHRS and CDR2 as YFSETQ. CDR3 size: 15 residues. V was pared by 4 bases and J by 10 bases, with 7 bases of the junction left unmatched. This chain's CDR3 is CASSPGQGAWSPLHF. DNA of the CDR3: TGCGCCAGCAGCCCCGGACAGGGGGCTTGGTCACCCCTCCACTTT.

This clonotype was observed at least ten times. This chain links TRBV5-1 with TRBJ2-6; D is possibly TRBD1 or TRBD2 (5 bases each). The CDR3 has 16 amino acids. V lost 4 bases and J lost 1, with 12 bases in between. Germline V gene data show CDR1 as SGHRS and CDR2 as YFSETQ. DNA of the CDR3: TGCGCCAGCAGCCATGCCGAGGGGTCTGGGGCCAACGTCCTGACTTTC. It yields the protein CASSHAEGSGANVLTF.

Ten or more counts support this clonotype. This chain links TRBV5-1 with TRBJ1-1; 7 bases align to TRBD1. With 3 bases clipped from V and 1 base from J, the junction kept 3 bases outside the gene matches. The CDR3 is 14 amino acids. Germline CDR1 is SGHRS and CDR2 is YFSETQ. The CDR3, as DNA: TGCGCCAGCAGCTCGACAGGGAGGAACACTGAAGCTTTCTTT. Translating it yields CASSSTGRNTEAFF.

The table lists this clonotype with a few counts. The chain couples TRBV29-1 to TRBJ1-1, with a weak D call TRBD1 (5 bases). Germline assignment: CDR1 SQVTM and CDR2 ANQGSEA. The CDR3 sequence is 15 residues long. Trimming stripped 7 bases from V and 0 bases from J, with 18 bases between. The CDR3 reads CSGRGGWGMNTEAFF. Here the CDR3 DNA reads TGCAGCGGAAGGGGCGGCTGGGGTATGAACACTGAAGCTTTCTTT.

The V and J genes are TRBV7-2 and TRBJ1-1; TRBD1 matches at 7 bases. V shed 5 bases and J 4 bases; nucleotides not matched to a gene: 7. The CDR3 is made up of 14 amino acids. Germline CDR1 is SGHTA and CDR2 is FQGNSA. The CDR3, as DNA: TGTGCCAGCAGCCGACAGGGCGAGGTCACTGAAGCTTTCTTT. Protein: CASSRQGEVTEAFF.

There are many counts of this clonotype. V usage is TRBV5-6 and J usage is TRBJ2-2, with no clear D. The V end lost 0 bases, the J end lost 6 bases, and 6 bases lay between the germline ends. The CDR3 consists of 13 residues. Germline CDR1 and CDR2: SGHDT and YYEEEE. CDR3 in amino acids: CASSLGSSGELFF. CDR3 sequence (DNA): TGTGCCAGCAGCTTGGGGAGCTCCGGGGAGCTGTTTTTT.

This clonotype was observed at least ten times. This chain connects TRBV12-3 or TRBV12-4 to TRBJ1-4; unclear D gene. Trimming shortened V by 4 bases and J by 8 bases, and 17 bases separated the two germline ends. The CDR3 loop spans 15 amino acids. The CDR3, as DNA: TGTGCCAGCAGTTCCCAGTGCCAGCGTCGGGAAAAACTGTTTTTT. This gives the protein CASSSQCQRREKLFF.